This entry features one T cell receptor beta chain sequence. The source of the sample is a study of blood T cell repertoires in COVID-19. Study-level information: Whether acute or convalescent, the COVID-19 samples came from the United States, Italy and Spain.

The CDR3 has 16 residues. Germline CDR1 MGHRA, CDR2 YSYEKL. Trimming pared 0 bases from V and 2 bases from J, leaving 11 bases between. Methods used by the authors: Researchers report that nucleated cell counts were estimated from reference gene primer amplification. Produced via immunoSEQ multiplex PCR; TCRdb's table is partial and in-frame only. V and J calls and clone size are copied from that table; D and trimming were computed from the DNA. Here the sample spans 200,000 to 300,000 clones, 80% to 90% being singletons. This chain uses TRBV4-1 with TRBJ1-5; D is unclear. The specimen was peripheral blood. This clonotype originated in a woman in her thirties or forties who had recovered from COVID-19. DNA of the CDR3: TGCGCCAGCAGCCAAGACACCAGGCGGGGCAATCAGCCCCAGCATTTT. Protein sequence: CASSQDTRRGNQPQHF.